This entry lists 29 T cell receptor beta chains sequenced from one sample in a study of shared clonotypes between healthy human individuals. Produced via immunoSEQ multiplex PCR; TCRdb's table is partial and in-frame only. The data contain about 2.5 million clones, about 90% of them singletons. The specimen was naive CD4+ T cells from PBMCs. Subset specified: CD45RA+ positively selected. These receptor sequences come from a man aged 18 to 30 in good health. Some clones in this sample may be carry-over from other donors' samples.

The V gene is TRBV14, the J gene TRBJ1-4, with TRBD1 identical over 8 bases. CDR3 size: 15 residues. Losses at the gene ends were 6 bases for V and 2 bases for J; bases not matched to a gene: 5. Per the germline V gene, CDR1 is SGHDN and CDR2 is FVKESK. CDR3 sequence (DNA): TGTGCCAGCAGACCAAACAGGGGGACTAATGAAAAACTGTTTTTT. This gives the protein CASRPNRGTNEKLFF.

The CDR3 region is CASSLGASGYQETQYF. CDR3 in DNA: TGTGCCAGCAGCTTGGGGGCTAGCGGGTACCAAGAGACCCAGTACTTC. The rearrangement uses TRBV5-8 and TRBJ2-5; TRBD2 agrees at 8 bases. The trim removed 0 bases at V and 0 bases at J, leaving 4 bases unmatched. The CDR3 spans 16 residues. Per germline, CDR1 SGHTS and CDR2 YDEGEE.

The V call is TRBV28, the J call TRBJ2-1, with 14 bases identical to TRBD2. Germline CDR1 is MDHEN and CDR2 is SYDVKM. The CDR3 contains 15 residues. V lost 1 base to trimming and J lost 9 bases; unmatched junction nucleotides: 2. The CDR3 protein is CASSLSGLAGAEQFF. Written as DNA, the CDR3 is TGTGCCAGCAGTTTATCGGGACTAGCGGGGGCTGAGCAGTTCTTC.

This clone was recorded once. The gene calls are TRBV6-1 and TRBJ1-3; tentative D call: TRBD1 (6 bases). V was trimmed by 0 bases and J by 5 bases, leaving 14 bases between them. The germline CDR1 and CDR2 sequences are MNHNS and SASEGT. This CDR3 region has 16 residues. CDR3 sequence reads: CASSEAIGGGRNTIYF. The CDR3 region has the DNA TGTGCCAGCAGTGAAGCGATTGGGGGCGGTAGAAACACCATATATTTT.

Here the CDR3 DNA reads TGTGCCAGCAGCCCAAGACTAGCGGGGGGTGAGGGGCATGAGCAGTTCTTC. This gives the protein CASSPRLAGGEGHEQFF. V gene TRBV5-4 combines with J gene TRBJ2-1, with 13 bases matching TRBD2. The J segment lost 8 bases and the V segment lost 4 bases, leaving 12 bases of the junction unmatched. This CDR3 is built from 17 residues. Germline V gene sequence: CDR1 SGHNT, CDR2 YYREEE (reference sequence).

This chain connects TRBV4-1 to TRBJ1-4; D possibly corresponds to TRBD1 (6 bases). Germline V gene sequence: CDR1 MGHRA, CDR2 YSYEKL. V was cut by 1 base and J by 2 bases, with 11 bases left in between. The length of the CDR3 is 16 residues. The CDR3: CASSQGGARTNEKLFF. CDR3 sequence (DNA): TGCGCCAGCAGCCAAGGGGGGGCCCGCACTAATGAAAAACTGTTTTTT.

The chain has TRBV18 and TRBJ1-2, with D unresolved. Germline V lookup: CDR1 KGHSH, CDR2 LQKENI. Trimming shortened V by 2 bases and J by 4 bases, and 8 bases separated the two germline ends. The CDR3 totals 13 residues. The CDR3 sequence: CASSPTGSYGYTF. The CDR3 DNA reads TGTGCCAGCTCACCAACGGGAAGCTATGGCTACACCTTC.

The gene calls are TRBV19 and TRBJ2-7; 10 bases match TRBD2. The CDR3 is made up of 14 amino acids. CDR1 LNHDA and CDR2 SQIVND come from the germline V gene (reference sequence). Losses at the gene ends were 5 bases for V and 4 bases for J; bases not matched to a gene: 5. The CDR3: CASSLGLADYEQYF. The CDR3 coding sequence is TGTGCCAGTAGTCTCGGACTAGCGGATTACGAGCAGTACTTC.

The CDR3 region is CASSRSGENEQFF. In DNA form, the CDR3 reads TGTGCCAGCAGCCGGTCGGGAGAAAATGAGCAGTTCTTC. The chain employs TRBV7-3 and TRBJ2-1; D may be TRBD2 (6 bases). The CDR3 contains 13 residues. Germline values: CDR1 SGHTA, CDR2 FQGTGA. V lost 5 bases and J lost 7, with 12 bases in between.

The V and J genes are TRBV7-3 and TRBJ1-1; D remains ambiguous. V was cut by 5 bases and J by 0 bases, with 28 bases left in between. The germline V gene has CDR1 SGHTA and CDR2 FQGTGA. This CDR3 spans 20 amino acids. The CDR3 reads CASSPITDASRHIMNTEAFF. CDR3 DNA sequence: TGTGCCAGCAGCCCCATCACGGATGCGAGCCGACACATAATGAACACTGAAGCTTTCTTT.

The CDR3 region has the DNA TGTGCCAGCTCACCCCAGCGGGGACGTCCCCCAGATACGCAGTATTTT. This codes for CASSPQRGRPPDTQYF. V is TRBV18 and J is TRBJ2-3, with TRBD2 matching 7 bases. Germline CDR1 is KGHSH and CDR2 is LQKENI. The CDR3 is 16 residues long. The V and J ends lost 3 bases and 4 bases, in that order; junction bases with no gene match: 10. Full variable domain (rest looked up from reference TRBV18 and TRBJ2-3): NAGVMQNPRHLVRRRGQEARLRCSPMKGHSHVYWYRQLPEEGLKFMVYLQKENIIDESGMPKERFSAEFPKEGPSILRIQQVVRGDSAAYFCASSPQRGRPPDTQYFGPGTRLTVL.

This clone was seen a few times. The gene calls are TRBV28 and TRBJ1-1; a weak D match, TRBD1 (6 bases). V was cut by 8 bases and J by 1 base, with 14 bases left in between. The CDR3 sequence is 14 residues long. Germline CDR1 reads MDHEN; CDR2 reads SYDVKM. The CDR3 here is CASQTGPGNTEAFF. In DNA form, the CDR3 reads TGTGCCAGCCAGACAGGACCGGGGAACACTGAAGCTTTCTTT.

V and J are TRBV19 and TRBJ1-4; no clear D. With 3 bases removed from V and 2 bases from J, the gap between germline ends came to 10 bases. Germline V gene data show CDR1 as LNHDA and CDR2 as SQIVND (reference sequence). This CDR3 region has 15 residues. CDR3 in amino acids: CASSIGRATNEKLFF. CDR3 nucleotides: TGTGCCAGTAGTATTGGGAGGGCCACTAATGAAAAACTGTTTTTT.

CDR3 protein: CASRTDRYQPQHF. The CDR3, as DNA: TGTGCCAGCAGAACCGACAGGTATCAGCCCCAGCATTTT. The chain recombines TRBV6-5 with TRBJ1-5, with D maybe TRBD1 (6 bases). CDR3 length: 13 amino acids. Germline values: CDR1 MNHEY, CDR2 SVGAGI. Trimming shortened V by 6 bases and J by 5 bases, and 11 bases separated the two germline ends.

The genes are TRBV7-7 and TRBJ2-3, with TRBD1 matching over 7 bases. The CDR3 has 15 residues. V lost 4 bases to trimming and J lost 1 base; unmatched junction nucleotides: 5. Germline loops: CDR1 SSHAT, CDR2 FNYEAQ (reference sequence). The CDR3 loop is CASSSTTGGTDTQYF. The CDR3 DNA follows: TGTGCCAGCAGCTCCACCACAGGGGGCACAGATACGCAGTATTTT. Full variable domain (missing parts from reference TRBV7-7 and TRBJ2-3): GAGVSQSPRYKVTKRGQDVTLRCDPISSHATLYWYQQALGQGPEFLTYFNYEAQPDKSGLPSDRFSAERPEGSISTLTIQRTEQRDSAMYRCASSSTTGGTDTQYFGPGTRLTVL.

This chain uses TRBV5-1 with TRBJ1-1; 7 nucleotides align to TRBD1. V lost 2 bases and J lost 1; bases outside the gene matches: 5. The CDR3 contains 15 residues. Germline CDR1 and CDR2: SGHRS and YFSETQ. DNA for the CDR3: TGCGCCAGCAGCTTACAGGGGCCAGGGAACACTGAAGCTTTCTTT. This gives the protein CASSLQGPGNTEAFF.

V gene TRBV28 combines with J gene TRBJ2-2; weak D call: TRBD1 (5 bases). Trimming shortened V by 7 bases and J by 7 bases, and 13 bases separated the two germline ends. This CDR3 region has 13 residues. In germline, CDR1 is MDHEN, CDR2 SYDVKM. CDR3 amino acids: CASNLGRGGELFF. The CDR3 DNA reads as TGTGCCAGCAACTTGGGGCGAGGCGGGGAGCTGTTTTTT.

This clone occurred once. The chain recombines TRBV10-3 with TRBJ2-5; TRBD1 matches 7 bases. The germline V gene encodes CDR1 ENHRY and CDR2 SYGVKD. V was pared by 9 bases and J by 3 bases, with 7 bases of the junction left unmatched. The CDR3 spans 13 residues. For the CDR3, the DNA is TGTGCCATAACCGGGACAGAGAAAGAGACCCAGTACTTC. Protein sequence: CAITGTEKETQYF.

In its sample, this clone was seen a few times. V and J are TRBV1 and TRBJ2-3; the table's D call of TRBD2 was not tested on the DNA. TRBV1 constitutes a pseudogene. The CDR3 is made up of 19 amino acids. This CDR3 is CTSSQAGLRRLYTTDTQYF. The CDR3 DNA is TGCACCAGCAGCCAAGCGGGACTTCGCCGACTATATACCACAGATACGCAGTATTTT.

This clone appeared a single time. This sequence joins TRBV6-1 and TRBJ1-2; D gene ambiguous. The germline V gene has CDR1 MNHNS and CDR2 SASEGT. The CDR3 consists of 11 residues. Trimming removed 5 bases from V and 14 bases from J, with 15 bases in between. CDR3 sequence reads: CASSYQAGFTF. CDR3 coding DNA: TGTGCCAGCAGTTACCAAGCTGGGTTTACCTTC.

The rearrangement links TRBV20-1 to TRBJ2-1; the D call may be TRBD1 or TRBD2 (5 bases each). This CDR3 has 9 amino acids. The germline V gene encodes CDR1 DFQATT and CDR2 SNEGSKA (reference sequence). CDR3 loop: CRLGDEQFF. The CDR3 nucleotides are TGCAGACTGGGGGATGAGCAGTTCTTC.

V usage is TRBV4-1 and J usage is TRBJ1-5; TRBD1 aligns across 8 bases. The germline V gene has CDR1 MGHRA and CDR2 YSYEKL. The junction had 9 bases not matched to a gene; V was cut back by 5 bases and J by 3 bases. This CDR3 has 16 amino acids. The CDR3 DNA is TGCGCCAGCAGCGAGGTCAGGGGGCAGAACAATCAGCCCCAGCATTTT. Translation gives CASSEVRGQNNQPQHF.

This chain uses TRBV5-4 with TRBJ2-7; D gene unclear. Germline CDR1 reads SGHNT; CDR2 reads YYREEE (reference sequence). V was cut by 0 bases and J by 2 bases, with 9 bases left in between. The CDR3 length is 14 residues. In DNA form, the CDR3 reads TGTGCCAGCAGCTTGGAGTTAGGGACCTACGAGCAGTACTTC. Amino acid sequence: CASSLELGTYEQYF.

The CDR3 is CAWRQGPGYGYTF. CDR3 DNA: TGTGCCTGGAGACAGGGGCCCGGCTATGGCTACACCTTC. V is TRBV30 and J is TRBJ1-2, with 7 bases matching TRBD1. Germline V gives CDR1 GTSNPN, CDR2 SVGIG (reference sequence). The CDR3 has 13 residues. V shed 3 bases, J shed 4 bases, and the junction held 5 bases outside the gene matches.

The chain is built from TRBV7-2 and TRBJ1-5; a possible D gene is TRBD1 (6 bases). Trimming left V 5 bases short and J 9 bases short, with 11 bases between. Germline lookup yields CDR1 SGHTA and CDR2 FQGNSA. This CDR3 spans 12 amino acids. The CDR3 coding sequence is TGTGCCAGCAGCCAAGTAGGGGGGCCCCAGCATTTT. It encodes CASSQVGGPQHF.

V usage is TRBV6-5 and J usage is TRBJ2-3; 10 bases are shared with TRBD1. The V gene end was trimmed by 3 bases and the J gene end by 3 bases; junction bases not matched to a gene: 3. The germline V gene has CDR1 MNHEY and CDR2 SVGAGI. There are 15 residues in the CDR3. The CDR3 reads CASSYGTGVTDTQYF. The CDR3 DNA reads TGTGCCAGCAGTTATGGGACAGGGGTAACAGATACGCAGTATTTT.

The chain uses TRBV15 and TRBJ2-7; D ambiguous. Trimming took 1 base from V and 6 from J, leaving 10 bases between them. Germline lookup yields CDR1 LNHNV and CDR2 YYDKDF (reference sequence). The CDR3 runs to 13 residues. This CDR3 reads CATSRVPASEQYF. The CDR3 DNA is TGTGCCACCAGCAGAGTCCCAGCGAGCGAGCAGTACTTC.

The chain couples TRBV15 to TRBJ2-7, with D perhaps matching TRBD1 or TRBD2 (5 bases each). V lost 0 bases and J lost 0, with 18 bases in between. The germline V gene encodes CDR1 LNHNV and CDR2 YYDKDF (reference sequence). This CDR3 has 18 amino acids. The CDR3: CATSRDQDGTPDSYEQYF. The CDR3 coding sequence is TGTGCCACCAGCAGAGATCAAGACGGGACGCCCGACTCCTACGAGCAGTACTTC.

J is TRBJ2-7 and V is TRBV5-1; TRBD2 matches 10 bases. V shed 5 bases, J shed 5 bases, and the junction held 7 bases outside the gene matches. The germline V gene has CDR1 SGHRS and CDR2 YFSETQ. The CDR3 is 14 residues long. CDR3 bases: TGCGCCAGCAGGCTTATCCTAGCGGGAGACGAGCAGTACTTC. Protein product: CASRLILAGDEQYF.